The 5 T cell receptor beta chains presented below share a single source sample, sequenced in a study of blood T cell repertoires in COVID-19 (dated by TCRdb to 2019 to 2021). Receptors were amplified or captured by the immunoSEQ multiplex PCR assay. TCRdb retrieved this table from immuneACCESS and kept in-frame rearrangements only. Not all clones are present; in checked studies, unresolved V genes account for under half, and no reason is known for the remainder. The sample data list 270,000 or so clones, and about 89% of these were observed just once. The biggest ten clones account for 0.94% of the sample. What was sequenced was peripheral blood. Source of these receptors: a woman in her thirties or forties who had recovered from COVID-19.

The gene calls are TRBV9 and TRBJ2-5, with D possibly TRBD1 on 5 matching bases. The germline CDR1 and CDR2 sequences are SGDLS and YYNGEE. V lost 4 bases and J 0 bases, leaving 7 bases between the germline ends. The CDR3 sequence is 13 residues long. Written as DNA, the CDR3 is TGTGCCAGCAGCCCAGGGTACCAAGAGACCCAGTACTTC. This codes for CASSPGYQETQYF.

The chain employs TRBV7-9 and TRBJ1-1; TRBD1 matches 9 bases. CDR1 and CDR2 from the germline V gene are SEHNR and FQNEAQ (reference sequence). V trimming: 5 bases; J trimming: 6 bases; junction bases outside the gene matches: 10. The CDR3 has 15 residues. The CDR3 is CASSPTGGRGAEAFF. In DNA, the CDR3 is TGTGCCAGCAGCCCTACAGGGGGCCGGGGGGCTGAAGCTTTCTTT.

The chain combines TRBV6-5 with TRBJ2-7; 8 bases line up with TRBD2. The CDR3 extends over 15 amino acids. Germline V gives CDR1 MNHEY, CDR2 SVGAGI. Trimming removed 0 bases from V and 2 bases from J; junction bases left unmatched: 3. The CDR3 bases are TGTGCCAGCAGTTACTCGCCGGGAGGGCCCTACGAGCAGTACTTC. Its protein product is CASSYSPGGPYEQYF.

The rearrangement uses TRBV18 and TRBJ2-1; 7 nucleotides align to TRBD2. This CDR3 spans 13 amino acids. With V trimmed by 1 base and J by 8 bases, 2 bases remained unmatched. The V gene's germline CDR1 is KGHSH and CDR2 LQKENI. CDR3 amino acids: CASSPLTSDEQFF. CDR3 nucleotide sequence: TGTGCCAGCTCACCACTTACTAGCGATGAGCAGTTCTTC.

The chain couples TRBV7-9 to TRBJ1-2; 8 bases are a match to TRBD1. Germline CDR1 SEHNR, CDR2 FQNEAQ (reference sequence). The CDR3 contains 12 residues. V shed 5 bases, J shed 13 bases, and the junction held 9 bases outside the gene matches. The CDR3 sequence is CASSRGTGYSTF. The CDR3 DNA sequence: TGTGCCAGCAGCAGGGGGACAGGATACTCCACCTTC.